This entry concerns a single T cell receptor (beta chain). Each CDR3 protein is one row after TCRdb ran MiXCR on the RT-PCR reads. The table records about 680,000 distinct CDR3 sequences, approximately 15% of them present only once. Trimming cost V 11 bases and J 5 bases, with 23 bases left between them. CDR1 is ENHRY, CDR2 SYGVKD, per germline. The CDR3 has 15 amino acids. V and J are TRBV10-3 and TRBJ2-3; D is perhaps TRBD2 (6 bases). The TCR originated in a female donor in good health, serving as a healthy control. Sequencing used memory CD4+ T cells from blood. CDR3 amino acids: CASRGIYDGKDTQYF. The CDR3 DNA reads as TGTGCCTCGCGCGGGATCTATGATGGAAAAGATACGCAGTATTTT.